This T cell receptor (beta chain) originates from a study of cytomegalovirus exposure and HLA in healthy donors. Broader study findings: The Asian-associated ancestry cluster reportedly had fewer N-insertions than the approximately 670-donor mean in a later analysis. Analysis was performed later, and it showed HLA-associated TCR beta chains to be more clonally expanded than equally common others.

13 Jbeta primers and 60 Vbeta primers were used for the PCR. The protocol was immunoSEQ multiplex PCR, while the TCRdb copy is restricted to in-frame clones and leaves out a portion. The table shows about 190,000 clones, with about three quarters occurring only once. To note about this clone: Its antigen is unidentified.

Looked up from germline, CDR1 is ENHRY and CDR2 is SYGVKD. J lost 4 bases, V lost 3 bases, and 8 bases had no gene match. The CDR3 totals 15 residues. The chain uses TRBV10-3 and TRBJ2-5; 7 positions agree with TRBD2. Sequencing input: PBMCs. The clonotype was recovered from a woman in her thirties or forties in good health and CMV-seronegative. This chain's CDR3 is CAISEVGPGGETQYF. The CDR3 region has the DNA TGTGCCATCAGTGAAGTAGGTCCGGGGGGAGAGACCCAGTACTTC.